Below are 17 T cell receptor beta chains sequenced from a single sample in a study of T cell changes during pregnancy in multiple sclerosis. Assay used: immunoSEQ multiplex PCR; TCRdb lists only in-frame clones, some missing. In the table there are roughly 40,000 clones, 80% to 95% of which are singletons. The source was CD4+ T cells from peripheral blood mononuclear cells, collected in the third trimester of pregnancy. These receptors were taken from a female donor with multiple sclerosis, enrolled in a pregnancy study.

The chain joins TRBV5-4 to TRBJ1-3; no firm D call. V was clipped by 0 bases and J by 0 bases, with 4 bases between them. The germline gives CDR1 SGHNT, CDR2 YYREEE (reference sequence). The CDR3 spans 14 residues. The CDR3 loop reads CASSLADSGNTIYF. CDR3 nucleotides: TGTGCCAGCAGCTTGGCAGACTCTGGAAACACCATATATTTT.

This clone is termed medium-sized (0.01 to 0.1%). The chain employs TRBV7-2 and TRBJ2-7, with D possibly being TRBD1 (5 bases). The CDR3 loop spans 14 amino acids. Germline assignment: CDR1 SGHTA and CDR2 FQGNSA. Trimming shortened V by 2 bases and J by 2 bases, and 10 bases separated the two germline ends. The CDR3 spells CASSLQGQTYEQYF. CDR3 nucleotides: TGTGCCAGCAGCTTACAGGGTCAAACCTACGAGCAGTACTTC.

This clone was picked up a small number of times. This sequence joins TRBV6-1 and TRBJ1-2, with 9 bases fitting TRBD1. This CDR3 is 14 amino acids long. V dropped 6 bases and J dropped 7; count of bases not matched to a gene: 9. CDR1 MNHNS and CDR2 SASEGT come from the germline V gene. The CDR3 loop is CASSRQGVPSGYTF. CDR3 sequence (DNA): TGTGCCAGCAGCAGACAGGGGGTTCCATCTGGCTACACCTTC.

This clone has just a few counts. V gene TRBV2 combines with J gene TRBJ1-5; TRBD1 agrees at 8 bases. V shed 5 bases and J 2 bases; nucleotides not matched to a gene: 5. Germline CDR1 is SNHLY and CDR2 is FYNNEI. The CDR3 length is 15 residues. As DNA, the CDR3 is TGTGCCAGCAGTACTGAACAGGGGGGCAATCAGCCCCAGCATTTT. Its protein is CASSTEQGGNQPQHF.

The chain has TRBV14 and TRBJ2-2; maybe TRBD2 (5 bases). Germline-derived CDR1 and CDR2 are SGHDN and FVKESK. The CDR3 consists of 17 residues. V dropped 4 bases and J dropped 5 bases, with 20 bases sitting between them. CDR3 sequence (DNA): TGTGCCAGCAGCCCCGGAGAGGGAAGATTGAGTACCGGGGAGCTGTTTTTT. Encoded protein: CASSPGEGRLSTGELFF.

The rearrangement uses TRBV19 and TRBJ1-1; D perhaps matches TRBD1 (5 bases). V lost 6 bases and J 3 bases, leaving 11 bases between the germline ends. Per germline, CDR1 LNHDA and CDR2 SQIVND (reference sequence). This CDR3 has 13 residues. The CDR3 sequence is CASSEGRDTEAFF. The CDR3 DNA is TGTGCCAGTAGCGAGGGGAGGGACACTGAAGCTTTCTTT.

The rearrangement uses TRBV4-3 and TRBJ1-6, with a weak D call TRBD1 (6 bases). V was clipped by 2 bases and J by 9 bases, with 14 bases between them. CDR1 is LGHNA, CDR2 YSLEER, per germline. The CDR3 is made up of 15 amino acids. The CDR3 protein is CASSQTGGLGSPLHF. CDR3 nucleotide sequence: TGCGCCAGCAGCCAAACGGGGGGCTTAGGTTCACCCCTCCACTTT.

The chain combines TRBV19 with TRBJ1-4; 7 bases match TRBD1. The CDR3 runs to 14 residues. V lost 7 bases, J lost 8 bases, and 10 bases stayed unmatched. Germline V CDR1 and CDR2: LNHDA, SQIVND (reference sequence). In nucleotides, the CDR3 is TGTGCCAGTAAACTTTGGCAGGGGGACGAAAAACTGTTTTTT. Translating gives CASKLWQGDEKLFF.

This clone was observed once. The chain employs TRBV4-2 and TRBJ2-1; perhaps TRBD1 as D (6 bases). CDR1 is LGHNA and CDR2 is YNFKEQ in the germline V gene. The CDR3 runs to 13 residues. V was cut by 4 bases and J by 12 bases, with 16 bases left in between. The CDR3, as DNA: TGTGCCAGCAGCCCCGGACAGTTCACTGGGCAGTTCTTC. Translated: CASSPGQFTGQFF.

A single count supports this clone. This chain uses TRBV5-1 with TRBJ1-1; weak D call: TRBD1 (6 bases). This CDR3 region has 14 residues. V lost 0 bases to trimming and J lost 2 bases, with 8 bases between them. Germline CDR1 and CDR2: SGHRS and YFSETQ. The CDR3 DNA reads as TGCGCCAGCAGCTTGGACAGGGTTAACACTGAAGCTTTCTTT. Its translation: CASSLDRVNTEAFF.

The chain combines TRBV18 with TRBJ1-1; 7 bases line up with TRBD1. V dropped 2 bases and J dropped 9; count of bases not matched to a gene: 12. From germline, CDR1 is KGHSH and CDR2 LQKENI. The CDR3 sequence is 15 residues long. Written as DNA, the CDR3 is TGTGCCAGCTCACCAAAGATTGGGACAGCCCTTAAAGCTTTCTTT. Encoded protein: CASSPKIGTALKAFF.

The V gene is TRBV10-3, the J gene TRBJ1-5, with 7 bases lining up with TRBD1. V was clipped by 6 bases and J by 3 bases; unmatched bases: 8. Germline V gene data show CDR1 as ENHRY and CDR2 as SYGVKD. This CDR3 contains 15 residues. The chain's CDR3 is CAIRGTAGTNQPQHF. CDR3 DNA: TGTGCCATCAGGGGGACAGCCGGTACCAATCAGCCCCAGCATTTT.

The V and J genes are TRBV18 and TRBJ1-2; TRBD1 is a possible D gene (6 bases). Germline V gives CDR1 KGHSH, CDR2 LQKENI. The V end lost 4 bases, the J end lost 4 bases, and 19 bases lay between the germline ends. The length of the CDR3 is 16 residues. For the CDR3, the DNA is TGTGCCAGCTCACAAACTGGGGGGGCCTCCCCCTATGGCTACACCTTC. Translating gives CASSQTGGASPYGYTF.

This sequence joins TRBV2 and TRBJ1-4, with D hard to call. The V end lost 6 bases, the J end lost 2 bases, and 10 bases lay between the germline ends. This CDR3 has 14 residues. Germline CDR1 SNHLY, CDR2 FYNNEI. The CDR3 is CASREYSTNEKLFF. The CDR3 DNA is TGTGCCAGCAGGGAATACAGCACTAATGAAAAACTGTTTTTT.

As DNA, the CDR3 is TGTGCCAGCAGTGCTCCTAGCGGGAGTGTTACCTACGAGCAGTACTTC. It translates to CASSAPSGSVTYEQYF. The chain has TRBV6-1 and TRBJ2-7; 10 nucleotides match TRBD2. The CDR3 is 16 amino acids. Germline V CDR1 and CDR2: MNHNS, SASEGT. V lost 4 bases, J lost 2 bases, and 8 bases stayed unmatched.

The gene calls are TRBV27 and TRBJ2-7, with D perhaps TRBD2 (5 bases). Germline assignment: CDR1 MNHEY and CDR2 SMNVEV (reference sequence). This CDR3 contains 14 residues. Trimming took 3 bases from V and 5 from J, leaving 14 bases between them. The CDR3 region is CASSFLGSFDEQYF. CDR3 sequence (DNA): TGTGCCAGCAGTTTCTTAGGGAGCTTCGACGAGCAGTACTTC.

The rearrangement uses TRBV2 and TRBJ2-5, with 10 bases matching TRBD2. CDR3 length: 15 amino acids. Trimming at V came to 3 bases and at J to 7 bases, leaving 8 bases not matched to a gene. Germline-derived CDR1 and CDR2 are SNHLY and FYNNEI. In nucleotides, the CDR3 is TGTGCCAGCAGTGAGGAAGCGGGAGGGAGGGCGACCCAGTACTTC. As protein: CASSEEAGGRATQYF.